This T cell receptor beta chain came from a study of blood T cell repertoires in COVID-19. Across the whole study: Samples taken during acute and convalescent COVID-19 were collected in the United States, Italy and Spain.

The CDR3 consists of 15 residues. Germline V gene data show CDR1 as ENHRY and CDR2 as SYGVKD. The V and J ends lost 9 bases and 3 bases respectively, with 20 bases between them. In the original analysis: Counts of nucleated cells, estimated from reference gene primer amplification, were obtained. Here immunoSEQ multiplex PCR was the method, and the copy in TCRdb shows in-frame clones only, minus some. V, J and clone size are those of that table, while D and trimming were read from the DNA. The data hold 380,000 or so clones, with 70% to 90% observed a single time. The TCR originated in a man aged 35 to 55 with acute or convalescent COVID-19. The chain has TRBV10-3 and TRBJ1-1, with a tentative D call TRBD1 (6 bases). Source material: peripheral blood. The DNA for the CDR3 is TGTGCCATTCGCCCGGCGGACAGACAATACACTGAAGCTTTCTTT. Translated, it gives CAIRPADRQYTEAFF.